The text below deals with one T cell receptor beta chain. The sample originates from a study of blood T cell repertoires in COVID-19. Overall study: Specimens from acute and convalescent COVID-19 originated in the United States, Italy and Spain. The analysed material was cDNA or gDNA that came from T cells, B-cell-depleted T cells, or PBMCs.

The V gene end was trimmed by 5 bases and the J gene end by 4 bases; junction bases not matched to a gene: 8. This CDR3 contains 16 residues. The V gene's germline CDR1 is SNHLY and CDR2 FYNNEI. Cohorts were based on clinical histories the participants reported. The method was immunoSEQ multiplex PCR; TCRdb's version includes in-frame clones alone and lacks a portion of them. The sample includes 100,000 to 150,000 clones, approximately 86% of them seen just once. The TCR was taken from a woman aged 45-60 years who had recovered from COVID-19. Sample: PBMCs or T cells enriched from blood (not recorded which). This chain links TRBV2 with TRBJ2-3, with 11 bases identical to TRBD2. The chain's CDR3 is CASSFSGGAYADTQYF. As DNA, the CDR3 is TGTGCCAGCAGTTTTAGCGGGGGGGCTTACGCAGATACGCAGTATTTT. Full variable domain (remainder filled in from reference TRBV2 and TRBJ2-3): EPEVTQTPSHQVTQMGQEVILRCVPISNHLYFYWYRQILGQKVEFLVSFYNNEISEKSEIFDDQFSVERPDGSNFTLKIRSTKLEDSAMYFCASSFSGGAYADTQYFGPGTRLTVL.